This TCR beta chain was captured in a study of human thymus T cells. General study results and limits: Repertoires from thymus and blood appeared to show biased V and J gene usage.

Data came from immunoSEQ multiplex PCR; TCRdb stores just in-frame clones and leaves some out. The profile shows fewer than 55,000 clones, approximately 95% of them singletons. V dropped 5 bases and J dropped 5; count of bases not matched to a gene: 7. Per the germline V gene, CDR1 is MNHNS and CDR2 is SASEGT. CDR3 length: 15 amino acids. The sample donors, healthy Finnish infants, were having corrective surgery for congenital heart defects. A roughly 0.45-1 mL peripheral blood aliquot was taken intraoperatively from four of eight donors. In regard to this clone: Its specificity is not known.

The chain combines TRBV6-1 with TRBJ2-1; 9 bases line up with TRBD1. The origin of this receptor is a boy in the first two years of life with a congenital heart defect but otherwise immunologically healthy. The sequencing sample was made of blood. The CDR3 reads CASSLRGTGNNEQFF. Written as DNA, the CDR3 is TGTGCCAGCAGTCTAAGGGGGACAGGGAACAATGAGCAGTTCTTC.